This TCR beta chain was recorded in a study of blood T cell repertoires in COVID-19. About the research overall: Sources were T cells, B-cell-depleted T cells, or PBMCs; the material itself was cDNA or gDNA.

While infection was still active, Seattle patients were enrolled and then followed longitudinally. Germline V gene sequence: CDR1 SGHTA, CDR2 FQGNSA. V gave up 5 bases and J gave up 0 bases; unmatched junction bases: 5. The CDR3 consists of 15 residues. The repertoire was sequenced with immunoSEQ multiplex PCR; TCRdb's copy has only in-frame clones and lacks some. Here the sample spans about 210,000 clones, more than 75% being singletons. This clonotype originated in a woman aged 55-70 years with COVID-19, enrolled during active disease. The sequenced sample consisted of peripheral blood. The chain links TRBV7-2 to TRBJ2-7, with 9 bases identical to TRBD1. The CDR3 protein is CASSPRTGASYEQYF. CDR3 bases: TGTGCCAGCAGCCCACGGACAGGGGCCTCCTACGAGCAGTACTTC.